This TCR beta chain was found in a study of technical replicates of blood from a few donors. With V trimmed by 0 bases and J by 6 bases, 10 bases remained unmatched. CDR1 MGHRA and CDR2 YSYEKL come from the germline V gene. The CDR3 runs 16 residues. Sequencing used immunoSEQ multiplex PCR; TCRdb keeps in-frame clones, though not all of them. The table records tens of thousands of clones, around 93% of them present only once. This receptor was identified in a human donor in good health. Some clones in this sample may be carry-over from other donors' samples. This rearrangement joins TRBV4-1 to TRBJ2-7; TRBD2 aligns across 8 bases. Sequencing was carried out using PBMCs. As DNA, the CDR3 is TGCGCCAGCAGCCAAGAGTTGATAGCGGGGCTGGCCGAGCAGTACTTC. The encoded protein is CASSQELIAGLAEQYF.